This is a list of T cell receptor beta chains from one sample in a study of response to subunit inactivated influenza vaccine. TCRdb reanalysed the RT-PCR reads using MiXCR and keeps one entry per CDR3 protein. The sample has over 300,000 distinct CDR3 sequences, 20% to 25% seen once. The sequenced sample was PBMCs from blood, obtained approximately 22 months after vaccination. These receptors were obtained from a man aged 45 to 75 who received an inactivated influenza vaccine. Both conserved end residues are trimmed from each CDR3. The D gene is left open where the match is weak. Clone size is shown for a subset of rows, as once, few, many or a class of expanded clone.

D gene | V gene | clone size | CDR3 length | CDR3 protein
. | TRBV7-9 | . | 11 | ASSSPMNEKLF
. | TRBV11-2 | . | 12 | ASSWRSYTDTQY
. | TRBV2 | few | 12 | ASTGGRGNSPLH
TRBD1 | TRBV20-1 | few | 11 | SASAGGDQPQH
. | TRBV10-3 | . | 11 | AIKDIANYGYT
. | TRBV3-1 | . | 16 | ASCQDSLLGPNRETQY
TRBD1 | TRBV27 | few | 11 | ASTGQGAGGYT
TRBD2 | TRBV11-2 | . | 13 | ASRRSGSPPYEQY
. | TRBV7-6 | many | 11 | ASSLGLGYEQY
TRBD2 | TRBV3-1 | . | 13 | ASSHMAGVLDTQY
. | TRBV9 | . | 13 | ASSVGVGREYEQY
TRBD1 | TRBV7-9 | many | 13 | ASSLELGQNYGYT
. | TRBV29-1 | few | 11 | SVGDSDFYGYT
TRBD1 | TRBV7-6 | . | 13 | ASSSTGQGDSPLH
. | TRBV7-2 | few | 13 | ASSLVRQGSYGYT
. | TRBV3-1 | many | 11 | ASSQGRDQPQH
. | TRBV5-5 | . | 12 | ASSFSASNYGYT
TRBD2 | TRBV7-6 | few | 15 | ASSLLGTTSPTGELF
. | TRBV21-1 | many | 16 | ASSPPWPHRATNTEAF
. | TRBV6-1 | . | 11 | ASSGYLGYEQF
. | TRBV6-5 | many | 12 | ASSFTGMGTEAF
. | TRBV9 | few | 13 | ASSVVEGGDEKLF
TRBD1 | TRBV20-1 | few | 13 | SARGQGAENSPLH